This passage covers 31 T cell receptor beta chains from one sample sequenced in a study of T cells expressing NK-cell markers. After re-calling the 5' RACE reads, TCRdb lists one entry per CDR3 protein, DNA absent. The sample has fewer than 300,000 distinct CDR3 sequences; the top ten hold around 4%. The sequenced sample consisted of blood T cells: a sorted CD56 or NKG2C T cell subset, CD4+ or CD8+ T cells, or bulk PBMC T cells (not recorded which). Receptor source: a woman between 18 and 70 years old in good health.

The chain joins TRBV7-3 to TRBJ2-1; TCRdb returns TRBD1, unconfirmable since there is no DNA. This CDR3 comprises 14 residues. CDR1 is SGHTA and CDR2 is FQGTGA in the germline V gene. The CDR3 protein is CASSLSRAGDEQFF. The complete variable domain, with remaining parts taken from reference TRBV7-3 and TRBJ2-1, reads GAGVSQTPSNKVTEKGKYVELRCDPISGHTALYWYRQSLGQGPEFLIYFQGTGAADDSGLPNDRFFAVRPEGSVSTLKIQRTERGDSAVYLCASSLSRAGDEQFFGPGTRLTVL.

V and J are TRBV7-9 and TRBJ2-3; TCRdb calls TRBD1, which cannot be checked without DNA. CDR3 length: 15 residues. Germline V gives CDR1 SEHNR, CDR2 FQNEAQ (reference sequence). CDR3 in amino acids: CASSLSRGRTDTQYF.

The CDR3 sequence is CASSPHGTSLYNEQFF. The chain couples TRBV7-2 to TRBJ2-1; TCRdb picks TRBD2, but there is no DNA to check that call. CDR1 and CDR2 from the germline V gene are SGHTA and FQGNSA. The CDR3 runs to 16 residues.

This chain joins TRBV7-2 and TRBJ2-5; TCRdb lists TRBD1, though no DNA is available to test this call. This CDR3 has 16 amino acids. CDR1 and CDR2 (germline): SGHTA, FQGNSA. CDR3 protein: CASSLGYGGGQETQYF.

The chain employs TRBV18 and TRBJ2-7; the D call of TRBD1 rests on TCRdb alone, since no DNA is present to check it. CDR3 length: 14 amino acids. Germline CDR1 is KGHSH and CDR2 is LQKENI. The CDR3 loop reads CASSPGGSTYEQYF.

The chain has TRBV18 and TRBJ2-3; with no DNA, the TCRdb D assignment of TRBD2 cannot be verified. The CDR3 runs 12 residues. CDR1 and CDR2 from the germline V gene are KGHSH and LQKENI. CDR3 sequence: CASWGAVDTQYF. The full variable domain, rest sourced from reference TRBV18 and TRBJ2-3, is NAGVMQNPRHLVRRRGQEARLRCSPMKGHSHVYWYRQLPEEGLKFMVYLQKENIIDESGMPKERFSAEFPKEGPSILRIQQVVRGDSAAYFCASWGAVDTQYFGPGTRLTVL.

V gene TRBV5-4 combines with J gene TRBJ2-3. Germline V gives CDR1 SGHNT, CDR2 YYREEE (reference sequence). This CDR3 contains 13 residues. The CDR3 sequence is CASSPSSTDTQYF.

This chain connects TRBV11-2 to TRBJ2-7. Germline-derived CDR1 and CDR2 are SGHAT and FQNNGV. The CDR3 sequence is 13 residues long. The chain's CDR3 is CASSWDRGREQYF.

This chain links TRBV29-1 with TRBJ2-1; lacking DNA, the TRBD1 call made by TCRdb goes unchecked. This CDR3 has 17 amino acids. From germline, CDR1 is SQVTM and CDR2 ANQGSEA. The CDR3 sequence: CSVDPGDGKSSYNEQFF.

The chain couples TRBV12-3 or TRBV12-4 to TRBJ2-7; the D call of TRBD1 rests on TCRdb alone, since no DNA is present to check it. This CDR3 has 15 residues. The CDR3: CASRLGGSLPYEQYF.

The V gene is TRBV4-3, the J gene TRBJ2-3; the D call of TRBD2 rests on TCRdb alone, since no DNA is present to check it. Per the germline V gene, CDR1 is LGHNA and CDR2 is YSLEER. The CDR3 has 18 amino acids. CDR3 residues: CASSRSRGTSDNTDTQYF.

V and J are TRBV5-6 and TRBJ1-2. CDR1 SGHDT and CDR2 YYEEEE come from the germline V gene. CDR3 size: 16 residues. The CDR3 protein is CASSLGGHSANYGYTF.

V usage is TRBV7-2 and J usage is TRBJ2-3; the TRBD1 assignment by TCRdb is unverifiable without DNA. Germline V lookup: CDR1 SGHTA, CDR2 FQGNSA. There are 14 residues in the CDR3. The CDR3 loop is CASGRLGGTDTQYF.

The chain recombines TRBV7-9 with TRBJ2-1. The CDR3 contains 15 residues. The germline gives CDR1 SEHNR, CDR2 FQNEAQ (reference sequence). The CDR3 loop is CASSPSGNRINEQFF.

The J gene is TRBJ2-1, the V gene TRBV4-3; TCRdb's D call, TRBD2, is unchecked because there is no DNA. CDR3 length equals 18 residues. In germline, CDR1 is LGHNA, CDR2 YSLEER. The CDR3 region is CASSQASGTSGIYNEQFF.

This chain uses TRBV4-3 with TRBJ1-6. Germline values: CDR1 LGHNA, CDR2 YSLEER. CDR3 length: 16 amino acids. The CDR3 is CASSQEAQTFNSPLHF.

CDR3: CSTVANTEAFF. J is TRBJ1-1 and V is TRBV20-1. Germline lookup yields CDR1 DFQATT and CDR2 SNEGSKA (reference sequence). This CDR3 region has 11 residues.

J is TRBJ1-6 and V is TRBV20-1; there is no DNA to check the TCRdb D call of TRBD1. Germline V gives CDR1 DFQATT, CDR2 SNEGSKA (reference sequence). This CDR3 has 15 amino acids. The CDR3: CSARVTGTENSPLHF.

CDR3 region: CASSFPSGGTGDTQYF. The V call is TRBV7-2, the J call TRBJ2-3; there is no DNA to check the TCRdb D call of TRBD1. The germline V gene encodes CDR1 SGHTA and CDR2 FQGNSA. CDR3 length equals 16 residues.

CDR3 in amino acids: CSAMDWKNIQYF. The J gene is TRBJ2-4, the V gene TRBV20-1; TCRdb's D gene call, TRBD2, goes unchecked for lack of DNA. This CDR3 contains 12 residues. The germline CDR1 and CDR2 sequences are DFQATT and SNEGSKA (reference sequence).

This rearrangement joins TRBV7-2 to TRBJ2-2. The length of the CDR3 is 13 residues. Germline lookup yields CDR1 SGHTA and CDR2 FQGNSA. CDR3 region: CASSPTLVGELFF.

The V call is TRBV6-2 or TRBV6-3, the J call TRBJ2-4. This CDR3 has 11 residues. Germline V gene lookup returns CDR1 MNHEY and CDR2 SVGEGT. CDR3 loop: CASSYKNIQYF.

The V gene is TRBV10-3, the J gene TRBJ2-5; the D call from TCRdb, TRBD1, cannot be confirmed without DNA. CDR3 length equals 14 residues. CDR1 is ENHRY and CDR2 is SYGVKD in the germline V gene. This chain's CDR3 is CAISEGAEQETQYF.

The J gene is TRBJ2-1, the V gene TRBV4-1; TCRdb's D call of TRBD2 is untestable without DNA. Germline values: CDR1 MGHRA, CDR2 YSYEKL. CDR3 length: 17 amino acids. CDR3 sequence: CASSQAVPLAGGPGQFF.

V gene TRBV24-1 combines with J gene TRBJ2-3; the D gene TCRdb calls, TRBD2, cannot be checked with no DNA. The CDR3 totals 14 residues. The germline V gene encodes CDR1 KGHDR and CDR2 SFDVKD. CDR3 loop: CATSEEAGGNTQYF.

V is TRBV28 and J is TRBJ1-5; TCRdb reports TRBD1, a call that lacks DNA to check it against. Germline CDR1 MDHEN, CDR2 SYDVKM. There are 16 residues in the CDR3. CDR3 residues: CASRLGTGGRSQPQHF.

This sequence joins TRBV28 and TRBJ2-3; the D call of TRBD2 rests on TCRdb alone, since no DNA is present to check it. In germline, CDR1 is MDHEN, CDR2 SYDVKM. The CDR3 runs to 15 residues. The CDR3 is CASSPGGRSPDTQYF. Drawing the rest from reference TRBV28 and TRBJ2-3, the complete variable domain is DVKVTQSSRYLVKRTGEKVFLECVQDMDHENMFWYRQDPGLGLRLIYFSYDVKMKEKGDIPEGYSVSREKKERFSLILESASTNQTSMYLCASSPGGRSPDTQYFGPGTRLTVL.

The V and J genes are TRBV5-1 and TRBJ2-7; lacking DNA, the TRBD2 call made by TCRdb goes unchecked. Germline V lookup: CDR1 SGHRS, CDR2 YFSETQ. CDR3 length: 15 amino acids. The CDR3 sequence: CASSINGLADYEQYF.

The chain uses TRBV11-2 and TRBJ2-7; the D gene TCRdb calls, TRBD1, cannot be checked with no DNA. Per the germline V gene, CDR1 is SGHAT and CDR2 is FQNNGV. CDR3 length: 13 residues. Here the CDR3 reads CASSWDHTYEQYF.

J is TRBJ2-7 and V is TRBV3-1; the D call from TCRdb, TRBD2, cannot be confirmed without DNA. Germline CDR1 LGHDT, CDR2 YNNKEL (reference sequence). The CDR3 totals 12 residues. Here the CDR3 reads CASTLSGTAQYF.

CDR3 sequence: CANSQGSGANVLTF. J is TRBJ2-6 and V is TRBV5-5. The germline gives CDR1 SGHKS, CDR2 YYEKEE (reference sequence). CDR3 length: 14 residues.